Shown below are 23 T cell receptor beta chains from a single sample sequenced in a study of T cells in Graves' hyperthyroidism and ophthalmopathy. TCR beta CDR3 region amplification was performed from RNA transcripts. During a first-round RT-PCR of the TCR CDR3, the HTBI primer set was used. TCRdb redid the calling of the multiplex PCR reads with MiXCR, one entry per CDR3 protein. The sample shows approximately 600,000 distinct CDR3 sequences, 12% to 15% of them seen only once. Sequences were obtained from blood. The receptors stem from a woman under 30 with Graves' ophthalmopathy.

This clonotype has a single count. The gene calls are TRBV20-1 and TRBJ1-1; 9 bases match TRBD1. The CDR3 covers 13 residues. In germline, CDR1 is DFQATT, CDR2 SNEGSKA (reference sequence). Trimming removed 6 bases from V and 7 bases from J; junction bases left unmatched: 9. Written as DNA, the CDR3 is TGCAGTGCCCAGGAGACAGGGGGGGGTGAAGCTTTCTTT. Translating gives CSAQETGGGEAFF.

This chain connects TRBV24-1 to TRBJ2-3, with TRBD2 matching 12 bases. This CDR3 has 17 residues. The junction had 9 bases not matched to a gene; V was cut back by 9 bases and J by 0 bases. Germline CDR1 reads KGHDR; CDR2 reads SFDVKD. DNA of the CDR3: TGTGCCACCCCCTGGACTAGCGGGGACTCTAGCACAGATACGCAGTATTTT. This encodes CATPWTSGDSSTDTQYF.

As to this clonotype: This could be a read error, since a much larger clone is one nucleotide away. The rearrangement joins TRBV7-8 to TRBJ2-2; D could derive from TRBD1 or TRBD2 (5 bases each). The germline CDR1 and CDR2 sequences are SGHVS and FQNEAQ. This CDR3 has 15 amino acids. The CDR3 loop is CASSLGAGLTGELVF. Here the CDR3 DNA reads TGTGCCAGCAGCTTAGGCGCAGGGCTGACCGGGGAGCTGGTTTTT.

This clonotype was recorded a few times. The chain combines TRBV6-2 or TRBV6-3 with TRBJ2-2; D ambiguous. The CDR3 is made up of 16 amino acids. The V gene lost 0 bases and the J gene lost 5 bases, with 13 bases spanning the gap. Germline V gene lookup returns CDR1 MNHEY and CDR2 SVGEGT. The CDR3 here is CASSYSRGSRTGELFF. The CDR3 region has the DNA TGTGCCAGCAGTTACTCGAGAGGTAGTCGGACCGGGGAGCTGTTTTTT.

This clonotype was seen many times. The V gene is TRBV7-9, the J gene TRBJ2-7, with TRBD2 matching 10 bases. The CDR3 has 17 residues. The germline V gene encodes CDR1 SEHNR and CDR2 FQNEAQ (reference sequence). The V and J ends lost 5 bases and 3 bases, in that order; junction bases with no gene match: 13. The CDR3 DNA reads TGTGCCAGCAGCCCTGTTCGGGCTAGCGGGAGAATCTACGAGCAGTACTTC. Protein sequence: CASSPVRASGRIYEQYF.

This clonotype was recorded a few times. The genes are TRBV24-1 and TRBJ2-3; 10 nucleotides align to TRBD1. Germline V gives CDR1 KGHDR, CDR2 SFDVKD. After removal of 4 bases from V and 6 bases from J, the junction contained 9 bases not matched to a gene. The CDR3 runs 16 residues. Here the CDR3 reads CATSDRRDRGPDTQYF. Written as DNA, the CDR3 is TGTGCCACCAGTGACCGCCGGGACAGGGGTCCGGATACGCAGTATTTT.

In this sample, this clonotype turned up many times. The V call is TRBV2, the J call TRBJ2-1, with D maybe TRBD2 (5 bases). This CDR3 has 14 residues. Germline V gene data show CDR1 as SNHLY and CDR2 as FYNNEI. Trimming took 5 bases from V and 1 from J, leaving 9 bases between them. CDR3 in DNA: TGTGCCAGCAGTCGCGGGTTTTCCTACAATGAGCAGTTCTTC. Translated: CASSRGFSYNEQFF. Combining the CDR3 with reference TRBV2 and TRBJ2-1 gives the whole variable domain EPEVTQTPSHQVTQMGQEVILRCVPISNHLYFYWYRQILGQKVEFLVSFYNNEISEKSEIFDDQFSVERPDGSNFTLKIRSTKLEDSAMYFCASSRGFSYNEQFFGPGTRLTVL.

This clonotype came up a few times. The CDR3 ends on some other residue instead of the conserved phenylalanine or tryptophan, so this is likely a read error. The chain combines TRBV5-8 with TRBJ2-3; D is undetermined. Germline V CDR1 and CDR2: SGHTS, YDEGEE. Trimming shortened V by 1 base and J by 0 bases, and 15 bases separated the two germline ends. This CDR3 has 17 residues. The CDR3 loop is CASSLLFLRSSTDTQYS. Here the CDR3 DNA reads TGTGCCAGCAGCTTGCTTTTCCTTCGGAGTAGCACAGATACGCAGTATTCT.

V gene TRBV20-1 combines with J gene TRBJ2-7; no firm D call. CDR3 size: 11 residues. The V gene lost 6 bases and the J gene lost 3 bases, with 9 bases spanning the gap. The germline V gene has CDR1 DFQATT and CDR2 SNEGSKA (reference sequence). DNA for the CDR3: TGCAGTGCCGACGGAGACTACGAGCAGTACTTC. Translating gives CSADGDYEQYF.

This clonotype appeared a single time. This rearrangement joins TRBV6-2 or TRBV6-3 to TRBJ2-2, with 8 nucleotides matching TRBD2. The CDR3 has 16 amino acids. The trim removed 5 bases at V and 2 bases at J, leaving 7 bases unmatched. Germline CDR1 reads MNHEY; CDR2 reads SVGEGT. The DNA of the CDR3 is TGTGCCAGCAGTGCCGGACTAGCCGTTAACACCGGGGAGCTGTTTTTT. Amino acid sequence: CASSAGLAVNTGELFF.

A note on this clonotype: Since a much larger clone is just one base distant, this may be a read error. Because it lacks the conserved phenylalanine or tryptophan at the end, this CDR3 is likely a read error. The DNA for the CDR3 is TGTGCCAGCAGCTCAACAGGGGCTTACTCTGGAAACACCATATATTCT. This sequence encodes CASSSTGAYSGNTIYS. The chain recombines TRBV7-9 with TRBJ1-3; 7 nucleotides agree with TRBD1. J lost 0 bases, V lost 4 bases, and 6 bases had no gene match. Per germline, CDR1 SEHNR and CDR2 FQNEAQ (reference sequence). The length of the CDR3 is 16 residues.

This clonotype appeared many times. The chain links TRBV2 to TRBJ2-5, with a possible D match to TRBD2 (5 bases). V lost 7 bases and J 2 bases, leaving 20 bases between the germline ends. The CDR3 is 16 residues long. Germline V gene lookup returns CDR1 SNHLY and CDR2 FYNNEI. The DNA for the CDR3 is TGTGCCAGCATGCCCGACGCAGACGGACTTCAAGAGACCCAGTACTTC. It translates to CASMPDADGLQETQYF.

This clonotype was picked up many times. The rearrangement joins TRBV3-1 to TRBJ1-1; no clear D. Trimming cost V 1 base and J 0 bases, with 3 bases left between them. Per the germline V gene, CDR1 is LGHDT and CDR2 is YNNKEL (reference sequence). The CDR3 runs 13 residues. This CDR3 is CASSQALNTEAFF. The CDR3 bases are TGTGCCAGCAGCCAAGCCCTGAACACTGAAGCTTTCTTT.

This sequence joins TRBV19 and TRBJ1-5; no clear D gene. Germline V gene lookup returns CDR1 LNHDA and CDR2 SQIVND (reference sequence). Deletions cut 3 bases from V and 0 bases from J, with 24 bases between. The CDR3 has 20 residues. The CDR3 loop reads CASSISPSRQGPYSNQPQHF. CDR3 nucleotides: TGTGCCAGTAGTATTTCTCCCTCTCGACAAGGACCATATAGCAATCAGCCCCAGCATTTT.

This clonotype showed up many times. The chain links TRBV9 to TRBJ2-3; maybe TRBD1 (6 bases). Germline V lookup: CDR1 SGDLS, CDR2 YYNGEE. This CDR3 contains 14 residues. Trimming pared 6 bases from V and 3 bases from J, leaving 14 bases between. CDR3 amino acids: CASTHDGTTDTQYF. The CDR3 coding sequence is TGTGCCAGCACCCACGACGGGACAACAGATACGCAGTATTTT.

This clonotype came up many times. The CDR3 nucleotides read TGTGCCAGCAGCTTCTCTGGGACAGGCAATTCACCCCTCCACTTT. As protein: CASSFSGTGNSPLHF. The chain links TRBV5-5 to TRBJ1-6; 8 bases match TRBD1. In germline, CDR1 is SGHKS, CDR2 YYEKEE (reference sequence). Trimming took 2 bases from V and 7 from J; bases not matched to a gene: 5. This CDR3 comprises 15 residues.

The V gene is TRBV20-1, the J gene TRBJ2-5, with 15 positions matching TRBD2. Germline CDR1 and CDR2: DFQATT and SNEGSKA (reference sequence). J was trimmed by 2 bases and V by 5 bases; bases with no gene match: 12. CDR3 size: 18 residues. DNA of the CDR3: TGCAGTGCTCATCAAGGGACTAGCGGGAGGATTGGGCAAGAGACCCAGTACTTC. Translation gives CSAHQGTSGRIGQETQYF.

There are a few counts of this clonotype. The chain has TRBV20-1 and TRBJ1-1; perhaps TRBD1 as D (6 bases). V lost 1 base and J 4 bases, leaving 25 bases between the germline ends. The CDR3 has 18 amino acids. The germline CDR1 and CDR2 sequences are DFQATT and SNEGSKA (reference sequence). In DNA, the CDR3 is TGCAGTGCTAGAGCCCCCAGACAGGTCCTACCCCGGACCACTGAAGCTTTCTTT. Translating gives CSARAPRQVLPRTTEAFF.

This clonotype was detected ten times or more. The V call is TRBV28, the J call TRBJ2-2; D remains unclear. CDR1 and CDR2 (germline): MDHEN, SYDVKM. The CDR3 is made up of 14 amino acids. V shed 3 bases and J shed 1 base, with 6 bases lying between them. CDR3 residues: CASSLVLNTGELFF. Here the CDR3 DNA reads TGTGCCAGCAGTTTGGTCCTGAACACCGGGGAGCTGTTTTTT.

This clonotype came up a few times. V and J are TRBV4-3 and TRBJ2-1; D not resolved. Germline-derived CDR1 and CDR2 are LGHNA and YSLEER. V gave up 0 bases and J gave up 5 bases, with 17 bases separating them. The CDR3 loop spans 17 amino acids. This CDR3 reads CASSQDVGLFQDNEQFF. The DNA of the CDR3 is TGCGCCAGCAGCCAAGATGTAGGCCTATTTCAGGACAATGAGCAGTTCTTC.

A remark on this clonotype: At one boundary the junction diverges from the germline segment, which might be a read error. This chain uses TRBV9 with TRBJ2-3; 10 bases line up with TRBD2. Germline V gives CDR1 SGDLS, CDR2 YYNGEE. The CDR3 contains 18 residues. Here the CDR3 reads CASSVASLAGVSTDMQYF. The CDR3 DNA reads TGTGCCAGCAGCGTAGCCTCTCTAGCGGGAGTTTCTACAGATATGCAGTATTTT. Looking up the rest from reference TRBV9 and TRBJ2-3 gives the full variable domain: DSGVTQTPKHLITATGQRVTLRCSPRSGDLSVYWYQQSLDQGLQFLIQYYNGEERAKGNILERFSAQQFPDLHSELNLSSLELGDSALYFCASSVASLAGVSTDMQYFGPGTRLTVL.

The V gene is TRBV29-1, the J gene TRBJ2-1, with D unclear. The CDR3 has 14 amino acids. V was trimmed by 4 bases and J by 3 bases, leaving 13 bases between them. CDR1 and CDR2 from the germline V gene are SQVTM and ANQGSEA. The CDR3 DNA follows: TGCAGCGTTGGAGGTTCGGACCACTACAATGAGCAGTTCTTC. Its translation is CSVGGSDHYNEQFF.

This clonotype has at least ten counts. This chain links TRBV3-1 with TRBJ1-2; D is unclear. The CDR3 sequence is 17 residues long. Germline assignment: CDR1 LGHDT and CDR2 YNNKEL (reference sequence). Trimming left V 0 bases short and J 4 bases short, with 18 bases between. The CDR3 is CASSQDHWGGDPYGYTF. As DNA, the CDR3 is TGTGCCAGCAGCCAAGATCACTGGGGAGGCGACCCCTATGGCTACACCTTC.